The following is a T cell receptor (beta chain) sequence with its context. This sample is part of a study of cytomegalovirus exposure and HLA in healthy donors. CDR3 length: 15 residues. Germline V gene lookup returns CDR1 MNHNS and CDR2 SASEGT. Trimming stripped 5 bases from V and 4 bases from J, with 17 bases between. Primers included in the PCR were 60 Vbeta and 13 Jbeta primers. Using immunoSEQ multiplex PCR, the repertoire was profiled, and TCRdb retains in-frame clones only, with some absent. The sample gives over 150,000 clones, about 82% of which show up once; 1% is in the top ten. The sequenced sample was PBMCs. This TCR came from a woman aged 45-65 years in good health and CMV-seropositive. The chain is built from TRBV6-1 and TRBJ1-2, with D hard to call. The CDR3, as DNA: TGTGCCAGCAGTCTAGGACTGATGCCTTCCTATGGCTACACCTTC. Protein product: CASSLGLMPSYGYTF.